The clone carrying this T cell receptor (beta chain) was seen a single time. A much larger clone lies a single base off, so this may be a read error. This sample is drawn from a study of regulatory T cells in long-lasting Graves disease. As to time point: newly diagnosed GD, antithyroid drugs for less than 3 months. Extracted PBMC RNA gave rise to the TCR library. Assembly of TCR beta libraries relied on iRepertoire HTBI primers together with Arm-PCR of CDR3 regions. From the multiplex PCR reads, TCRdb called clonotypes with MiXCR, one entry per CDR3 protein. The table lists around 500,000 distinct CDR3 sequences, roughly 13% of them singletons. These same records also appear under a second study, on T cells in Graves' hyperthyroidism and ophthalmopathy.

Sample: peripheral blood mononuclear cells (PBMCs), taken at new diagnosis, from a patient treated with antithyroid drugs. The source of this sequence is a man aged 30 to 39 with Graves disease.

The CDR3 reads CASRTQRRRASGGELFF. As DNA, the CDR3 is TGTGCCAGCAGAACCCAGAGGCGTCGGGCTAGCGGCGGGGAGCTGTTTTTT. This chain links TRBV27 with TRBJ2-2, with TRBD2 matching over 7 bases. This CDR3 has 17 residues. Germline CDR1 MNHEY, CDR2 SMNVEV (reference sequence). Trimming cost V 6 bases and J 7 bases; bases outside gene matches: 17.